Shown below are 11 T cell receptor beta chains from a single sample sequenced in a study of beta chain features in type 1 diabetes. Study-level results: Shorter TCRB CDR3s, moderately but significantly so, marked every one of the four CD4+ subsets in Type 1 diabetes patients.

Their recognized antigens are unknown. Every isolated RNA sample was fully reverse transcribed, so sequencing captured expressed TCRB transcripts. Profiled with immunoSEQ multiplex PCR; TCRdb holds only in-frame clones, not every one. The sample consists of more than 250,000 clones, around 20% of them appearing once. What was sequenced was naive CD4+ T cells from blood. All receptors derive from a woman between 40 and 55 years old with type 1 diabetes.

This chain uses TRBV7-9 with TRBJ2-5, with TRBD2 matching over 7 bases. After removal of 8 bases from V and 3 bases from J, the junction contained 0 bases not matched to a gene. This CDR3 has 11 amino acids. Germline V lookup: CDR1 SEHNR, CDR2 FQNEAQ (reference sequence). The CDR3 here is CASGREETQYF. DNA for the CDR3: TGTGCCAGCGGGAGGGAAGAGACCCAGTACTTC.

This CDR3 is CASSQDKEVTQYF. As DNA, the CDR3 is TGCGCCAGCAGCCAAGATAAGGAGGTAACCCAGTACTTC. V is TRBV4-3 and J is TRBJ2-5; a possible D gene is TRBD2 (5 bases). This CDR3 spans 13 amino acids. Trimming took 0 bases from V and 8 from J, leaving 10 bases between them. Germline values: CDR1 LGHNA, CDR2 YSLEER.

This CDR3 reads CAWSGAGDEQFF. The CDR3 region has the DNA TGTGCCTGGAGTGGGGCGGGCGATGAGCAGTTCTTC. The J gene is TRBJ2-1, the V gene TRBV30; TRBD2 might be the D (5 bases). From germline, CDR1 is GTSNPN and CDR2 SVGIG (reference sequence). CDR3 size: 12 residues. V lost 1 base to trimming and J lost 8 bases, with 9 bases between them.

This chain links TRBV29-1 with TRBJ2-7, with D possibly TRBD1 on 6 matching bases. The CDR3 length is 12 residues. V dropped 4 bases and J dropped 5 bases, with 12 bases sitting between them. Germline loops: CDR1 SQVTM, CDR2 ANQGSEA. The CDR3 protein is CSVGRGSDEQYF. The CDR3 nucleotides are TGCAGCGTTGGAAGGGGGTCCGACGAGCAGTACTTC.

This clone was seen more than once but under ten times. The V gene is TRBV9, the J gene TRBJ1-1, with TRBD1 as a possible D gene (5 bases). Germline CDR1 is SGDLS and CDR2 is YYNGEE. V lost 2 bases to trimming and J lost 1 base, with 12 bases between them. The CDR3 has 15 residues. Here the CDR3 DNA reads TGTGCCAGCAGCGTCGGGGGACCGTCGAACACTGAAGCTTTCTTT. Its protein product is CASSVGGPSNTEAFF.

This sequence joins TRBV28 and TRBJ2-3; D gene unclear. The CDR3 runs 15 residues. V was clipped by 3 bases and J by 3 bases, with 13 bases between them. CDR1 is MDHEN, CDR2 SYDVKM, per germline. The CDR3 sequence: CASSFGGKETDTQYF. The CDR3 coding sequence is TGTGCCAGCAGTTTCGGCGGAAAGGAAACAGATACGCAGTATTTT.

This clone was seen only a few times. V usage is TRBV7-2 and J usage is TRBJ2-5; D not resolved. The closer fit of TRBJ2-7 to the DNA end suggests the J call may be wrong. The CDR3 sequence is 14 residues long. Per the germline V gene, CDR1 is SGHTA and CDR2 is FQGNSA. The CDR3 DNA follows: TGTGCCAGCAGCTTAGGAGGAATGGCCTACGAGCAGTACTTC. Protein product: CASSLGGMAYEQYF.

V is TRBV27 and J is TRBJ2-4; 9 positions agree with TRBD1. In germline, CDR1 is MNHEY, CDR2 SMNVEV (reference sequence). The CDR3 consists of 14 residues. V shed 5 bases and J 7 bases; nucleotides not matched to a gene: 6. CDR3 in amino acids: CASSPGQGRNIQYF. The CDR3 nucleotides are TGTGCCAGCAGTCCCGGACAGGGGAGGAACATTCAGTACTTC.

The rearrangement uses TRBV9 and TRBJ2-2; no clear D. The germline V gene has CDR1 SGDLS and CDR2 YYNGEE. This CDR3 has 14 amino acids. The V end was cut by 0 bases, the J end by 7 bases, with 10 bases between. Here the CDR3 reads CASSVGVADGELFF. The CDR3 bases are TGTGCCAGCAGCGTAGGGGTGGCGGACGGGGAGCTGTTTTTT.

This chain links TRBV9 with TRBJ2-2; the match to TRBD2 covers 7 bases. The CDR3 totals 18 residues. Trimming cost V 0 bases and J 1 base; bases outside gene matches: 9. Germline V lookup: CDR1 SGDLS, CDR2 YYNGEE. CDR3 in DNA: TGTGCCAGCAGCGTAGCCCTATGGGCTAGCGGGAACACCGGGGAGCTGTTTTTT. Translating it yields CASSVALWASGNTGELFF. The full variable domain, in which reference TRBV9 and TRBJ2-2 provide the parts outside the CDR3, is DSGVTQTPKHLITATGQRVTLRCSPRSGDLSVYWYQQSLDQGLQFLIQYYNGEERAKGNILERFSAQQFPDLHSELNLSSLELGDSALYFCASSVALWASGNTGELFFGEGSRLTVL.

The V gene is TRBV5-1, the J gene TRBJ2-7; 7 bases line up with TRBD1. This CDR3 comprises 12 residues. The trim removed 6 bases at V and 3 bases at J, leaving 3 bases unmatched. The V gene's germline CDR1 is SGHRS and CDR2 YFSETQ. The CDR3 nucleotides read TGCGCCAGCACAGGACAGGACTACGAGCAGTACTTC. It encodes CASTGQDYEQYF.